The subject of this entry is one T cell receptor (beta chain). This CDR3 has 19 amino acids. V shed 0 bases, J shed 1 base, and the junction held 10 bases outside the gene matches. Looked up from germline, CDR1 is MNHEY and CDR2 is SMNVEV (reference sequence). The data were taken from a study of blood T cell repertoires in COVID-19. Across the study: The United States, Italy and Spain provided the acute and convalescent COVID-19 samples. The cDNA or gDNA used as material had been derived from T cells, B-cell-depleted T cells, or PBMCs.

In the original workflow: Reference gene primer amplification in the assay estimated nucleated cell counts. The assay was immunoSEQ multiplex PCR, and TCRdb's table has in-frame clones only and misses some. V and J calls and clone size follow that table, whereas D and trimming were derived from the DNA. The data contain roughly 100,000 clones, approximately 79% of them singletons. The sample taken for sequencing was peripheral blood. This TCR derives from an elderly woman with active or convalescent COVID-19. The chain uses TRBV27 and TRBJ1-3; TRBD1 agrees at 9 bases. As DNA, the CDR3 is TGTGCCAGCAGTTTATCACTCCCCGTCGGGACAGGGTCTGGAAACACCATATATTTT. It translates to CASSLSLPVGTGSGNTIYF.